This note documents a single T cell receptor (beta chain) sequence. In germline, CDR1 is GTSNPN, CDR2 SVGIG (reference sequence). The CDR3 totals 15 residues. The data derive from a study of blood T cell repertoires in COVID-19. As originally analysed: Reference gene primer amplification in the assay estimated nucleated cell counts. Repertoires were generated with immunoSEQ multiplex PCR, while TCRdb's copy carries only in-frame clones and drops some. Clone size and V and J calls were adopted from that table, with D and trimming inferred from the DNA. Of approximately 32,000 clones in the sample, about 89% are singletons; the top ten hold approximately 3.7%.

This TCR came from a man aged 55 to 70 with acute or convalescent COVID-19. Sample: peripheral blood. This chain joins TRBV30 and TRBJ2-1; D is ambiguous. The CDR3 coding sequence is TGTGCAGCGATGGATCCAATCAGCTCCTACAATGAGCAGTTCTTC. Translating it yields CAAMDPISSYNEQFF.